The 10 T cell receptor beta chains given below trace back to one sample, sequenced in a study of control samples from healthy donors and cancer patients. Generated by immunoSEQ multiplex PCR, the TCRdb table keeps only in-frame clones and is missing some. This table has 75,000 to 90,000 clones, around 90% appearing once. The source material was PBMCs. Receptors were obtained from a woman in her forties or fifties with colorectal cancer.

This clone was observed once. This CDR3 reads CASSVEAGAGETQYF. The DNA for the CDR3 is TGTGCCAGCAGCGTAGAGGCGGGGGCAGGTGAGACCCAGTACTTC. V is TRBV9 and J is TRBJ2-5; TRBD2 is a possible D gene (7 bases). Per germline, CDR1 SGDLS and CDR2 YYNGEE. This CDR3 is 15 amino acids long. With 0 bases removed from V and 5 bases from J, the gap between germline ends came to 14 bases.

This chain uses TRBV3-1 (or the pseudogene TRBV3-2) with TRBJ2-3, with TRBD2 matching 8 bases. Germline V CDR1 and CDR2: LGHDT, YNNKEL (reference sequence). Trimming took 8 bases from V and 3 from J; bases not matched to a gene: 4. This CDR3 is 13 amino acids long. The CDR3 loop reads CASRRLATDTQYF. CDR3 nucleotides: TGTGCCAGCCGGAGACTAGCGACAGATACGCAGTATTTT.

The chain employs TRBV6-4 and TRBJ2-7; 12 bases line up with TRBD2. V dropped 4 bases and J dropped 2; count of bases not matched to a gene: 6. This CDR3 comprises 16 residues. CDR1 MRHNA and CDR2 SNTAGT come from the germline V gene. CDR3 sequence reads: CASSGLAGACTYEQYV. The CDR3 DNA reads TGTGCCAGCAGTGGACTAGCGGGGGCCTGCACCTACGAGCAGTACGTC.

A single count supports this clone. The rearrangement uses TRBV18 and TRBJ2-1; 9 bases line up with TRBD1. Unmatched junction bases numbered 2, after V lost 3 bases and J lost 5 bases. The V gene's germline CDR1 is KGHSH and CDR2 LQKENI. The CDR3 runs 14 residues. The CDR3 DNA follows: TGTGCCAGCTCACCGGGACAGGGTCACAATGAGCAGTTCTTC. Residues: CASSPGQGHNEQFF.

This clone was detected only once. The chain joins TRBV29-1 to TRBJ2-5; D might be TRBD2 (7 bases). CDR1 is SQVTM, CDR2 ANQGSEA, per germline. V was cut by 3 bases and J by 1 base, with 12 bases left in between. This CDR3 has 14 amino acids. This CDR3 is CSVERGGLQETQYF. The DNA for the CDR3 is TGCAGCGTTGAGCGCGGGGGCCTCCAAGAGACCCAGTACTTC.

The chain links TRBV15 to TRBJ1-1, with 7 positions matching TRBD1. The J segment lost 1 base and the V segment lost 6 bases, leaving 8 bases of the junction unmatched. The CDR3 totals 15 residues. Per the germline V gene, CDR1 is LNHNV and CDR2 is YYDKDF (reference sequence). The DNA for the CDR3 is TGTGCCACCAGGGGACAAGGGGGCAAGAACACTGAAGCTTTCTTT. Protein product: CATRGQGGKNTEAFF.

The rearrangement uses TRBV2 and TRBJ2-3; D ambiguous. V was trimmed by 2 bases and J by 6 bases, leaving 12 bases between them. This CDR3 spans 14 amino acids. Germline-derived CDR1 and CDR2 are SNHLY and FYNNEI. This chain's CDR3 is CASSERATVDTQYF. CDR3 sequence (DNA): TGTGCCAGCAGTGAAAGGGCTACGGTTGATACGCAGTATTTT.

The chain joins TRBV29-1 to TRBJ2-2; TRBD1 matches at 10 bases. Trimming cost V 6 bases and J 6 bases; bases outside gene matches: 4. The germline V gene encodes CDR1 SQVTM and CDR2 ANQGSEA. The CDR3 has 13 residues. The CDR3 region is CSVDRGRSGELFF. The CDR3 region has the DNA TGCAGCGTAGACAGGGGGCGATCCGGGGAGCTGTTTTTT.

In its sample, this clone was seen a few times. The rearrangement links TRBV27 to TRBJ2-5; 9 bases are a match to TRBD1. The CDR3 has 14 amino acids. With 2 bases clipped from V and 5 bases from J, the junction kept 3 bases outside the gene matches. CDR1 MNHEY and CDR2 SMNVEV come from the germline V gene (reference sequence). The CDR3 nucleotides read TGTGCCAGCAGTTTAGACAGGGGGACTGAGACCCAGTACTTC. Protein sequence: CASSLDRGTETQYF.

The V gene is TRBV5-5, the J gene TRBJ1-5, with a weak D call TRBD1 (5 bases). Trimming took off 4 bases at V and 2 bases at J, with 13 bases between the two ends. The CDR3 loop spans 15 amino acids. CDR1 and CDR2 (germline): SGHKS, YYEKEE (reference sequence). The CDR3 DNA sequence: TGTGCCAGCAGCGGGGACCTCGGAGGCAATCAGCCCCAGCATTTT. Translation gives CASSGDLGGNQPQHF.